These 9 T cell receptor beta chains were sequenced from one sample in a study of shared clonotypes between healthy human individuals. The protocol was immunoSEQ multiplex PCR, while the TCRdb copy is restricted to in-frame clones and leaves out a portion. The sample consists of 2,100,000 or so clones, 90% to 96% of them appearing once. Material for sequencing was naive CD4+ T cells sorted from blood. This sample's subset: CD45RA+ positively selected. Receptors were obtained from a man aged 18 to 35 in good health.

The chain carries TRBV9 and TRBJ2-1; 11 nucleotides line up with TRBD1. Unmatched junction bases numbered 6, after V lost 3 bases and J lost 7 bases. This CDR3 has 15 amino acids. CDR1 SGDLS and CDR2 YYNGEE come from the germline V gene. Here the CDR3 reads CASSAGQGAYNEQFF. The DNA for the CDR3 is TGTGCCAGCAGCGCCGGACAGGGGGCGTATAATGAGCAGTTCTTC. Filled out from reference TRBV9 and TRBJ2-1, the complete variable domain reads DSGVTQTPKHLITATGQRVTLRCSPRSGDLSVYWYQQSLDQGLQFLIQYYNGEERAKGNILERFSAQQFPDLHSELNLSSLELGDSALYFCASSAGQGAYNEQFFGPGTRLTVL.

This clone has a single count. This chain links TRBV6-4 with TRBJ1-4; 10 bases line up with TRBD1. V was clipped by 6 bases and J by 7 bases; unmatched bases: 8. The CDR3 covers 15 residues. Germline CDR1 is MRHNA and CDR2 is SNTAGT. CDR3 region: CASRDRGVRGEKLFF. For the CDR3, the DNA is TGTGCCAGCAGGGACAGGGGGGTTCGGGGTGAAAAACTGTTTTTT.

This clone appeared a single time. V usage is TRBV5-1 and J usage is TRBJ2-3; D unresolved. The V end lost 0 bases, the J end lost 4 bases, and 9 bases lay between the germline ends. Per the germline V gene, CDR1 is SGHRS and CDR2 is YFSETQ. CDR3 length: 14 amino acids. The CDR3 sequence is CASSLGRAADTQYF. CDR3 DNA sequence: TGCGCCAGCAGCTTGGGTCGGGCGGCAGATACGCAGTATTTT.

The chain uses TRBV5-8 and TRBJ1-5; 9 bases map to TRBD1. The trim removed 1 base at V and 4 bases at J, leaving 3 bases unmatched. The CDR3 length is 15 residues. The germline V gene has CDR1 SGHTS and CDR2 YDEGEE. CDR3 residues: CASSLPGTGNQPQHF. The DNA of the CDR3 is TGTGCCAGCAGCTTGCCTGGGACAGGGAATCAGCCCCAGCATTTT.

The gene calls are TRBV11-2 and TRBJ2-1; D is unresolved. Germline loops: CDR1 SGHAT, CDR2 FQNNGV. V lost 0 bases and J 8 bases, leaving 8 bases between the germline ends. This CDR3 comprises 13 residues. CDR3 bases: TGTGCCAGCAGCTTAGAGACGAGAGATGAGCAGTTCTTC. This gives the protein CASSLETRDEQFF.

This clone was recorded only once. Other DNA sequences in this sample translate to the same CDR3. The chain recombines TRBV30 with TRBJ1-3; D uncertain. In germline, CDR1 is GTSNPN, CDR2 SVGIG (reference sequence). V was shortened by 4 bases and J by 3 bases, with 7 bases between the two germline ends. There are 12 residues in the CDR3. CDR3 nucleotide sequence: TGTGCCTGGACACGGAGTGGAAACACCATATATTTT. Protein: CAWTRSGNTIYF.

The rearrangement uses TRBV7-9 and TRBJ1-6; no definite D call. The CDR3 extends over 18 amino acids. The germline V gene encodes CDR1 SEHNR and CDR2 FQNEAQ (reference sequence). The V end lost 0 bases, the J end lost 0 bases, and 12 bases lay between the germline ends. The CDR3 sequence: CASSLARTTSSYNSPLHF. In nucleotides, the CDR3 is TGTGCCAGCAGCTTAGCGCGAACAACTAGCTCCTATAATTCACCCCTCCACTTT.

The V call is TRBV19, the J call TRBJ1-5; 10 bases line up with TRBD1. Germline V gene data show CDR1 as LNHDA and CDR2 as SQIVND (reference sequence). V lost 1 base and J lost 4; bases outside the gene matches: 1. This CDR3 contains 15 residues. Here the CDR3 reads CASSIGDRGNQPQHF. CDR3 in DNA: TGTGCCAGTAGTATAGGGGACAGGGGAAATCAGCCCCAGCATTTT.

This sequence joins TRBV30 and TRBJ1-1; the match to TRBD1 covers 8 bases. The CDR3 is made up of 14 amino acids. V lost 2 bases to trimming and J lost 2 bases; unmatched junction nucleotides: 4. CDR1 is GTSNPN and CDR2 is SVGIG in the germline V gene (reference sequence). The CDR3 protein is CAWSLRGRNTEAFF. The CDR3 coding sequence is TGTGCCTGGAGTCTCAGGGGGCGCAACACTGAAGCTTTCTTT.